This T cell receptor beta chain stems from a study of blood T cell repertoires in COVID-19. Repertoires were generated with immunoSEQ multiplex PCR, while TCRdb's copy carries only in-frame clones and drops some. Among some 200,000 clones listed, around 83% were seen once. V lost 8 bases to trimming and J lost 1 base; unmatched junction nucleotides: 4. CDR3 length equals 13 residues. CDR1 LNHDA and CDR2 SQIVND come from the germline V gene (reference sequence). The sequencing input was peripheral blood. The J gene is TRBJ2-5, the V gene TRBV19; 7 bases line up with TRBD1. The source of this sequence is a man aged 45 to 65 who had recovered from COVID-19. In nucleotides, the CDR3 is TGTGCCAGTTCTGGGACAGTCCAAGAGACCCAGTACTTC. Its translation is CASSGTVQETQYF.